The sequence of this TCR beta chain was determined in a study of blood T cell repertoires in COVID-19. Assay: immunoSEQ multiplex PCR; the TCRdb copy retains only in-frame clones and omits some. Of around 200,000 clones in the sample, roughly 85% are singletons; the top ten hold 4.5% to 5%. V lost 2 bases, J lost 7 bases, and 3 bases stayed unmatched. Germline CDR1 and CDR2: LGHDT and YNNKEL (reference sequence). This CDR3 contains 14 residues. The specimen sequenced was peripheral blood. This chain uses TRBV3-1 (or the pseudogene TRBV3-2) with TRBJ2-1, with 9 nucleotides matching TRBD1. The TCR originated in an elderly woman with acute or convalescent COVID-19. The CDR3 DNA follows: TGTGCCAGCAGCCAAAGGACAGGGGTGAATGAGCAGTTCTTC. Amino acids: CASSQRTGVNEQFF.